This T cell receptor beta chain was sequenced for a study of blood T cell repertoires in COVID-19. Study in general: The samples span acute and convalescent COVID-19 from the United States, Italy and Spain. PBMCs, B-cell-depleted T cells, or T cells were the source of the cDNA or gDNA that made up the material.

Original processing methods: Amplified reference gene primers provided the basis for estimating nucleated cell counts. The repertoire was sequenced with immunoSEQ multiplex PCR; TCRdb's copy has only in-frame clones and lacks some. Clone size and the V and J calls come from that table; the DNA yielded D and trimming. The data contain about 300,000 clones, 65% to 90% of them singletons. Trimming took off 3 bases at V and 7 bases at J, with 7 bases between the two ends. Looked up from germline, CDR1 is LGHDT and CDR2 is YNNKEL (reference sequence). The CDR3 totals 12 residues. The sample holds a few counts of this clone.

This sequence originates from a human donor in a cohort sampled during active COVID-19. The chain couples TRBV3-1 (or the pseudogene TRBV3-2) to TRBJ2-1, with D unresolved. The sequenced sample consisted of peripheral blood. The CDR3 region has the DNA TGTGCCAGCAGCCATGGGCGTAATGAGCAGTTCTTC. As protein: CASSHGRNEQFF.